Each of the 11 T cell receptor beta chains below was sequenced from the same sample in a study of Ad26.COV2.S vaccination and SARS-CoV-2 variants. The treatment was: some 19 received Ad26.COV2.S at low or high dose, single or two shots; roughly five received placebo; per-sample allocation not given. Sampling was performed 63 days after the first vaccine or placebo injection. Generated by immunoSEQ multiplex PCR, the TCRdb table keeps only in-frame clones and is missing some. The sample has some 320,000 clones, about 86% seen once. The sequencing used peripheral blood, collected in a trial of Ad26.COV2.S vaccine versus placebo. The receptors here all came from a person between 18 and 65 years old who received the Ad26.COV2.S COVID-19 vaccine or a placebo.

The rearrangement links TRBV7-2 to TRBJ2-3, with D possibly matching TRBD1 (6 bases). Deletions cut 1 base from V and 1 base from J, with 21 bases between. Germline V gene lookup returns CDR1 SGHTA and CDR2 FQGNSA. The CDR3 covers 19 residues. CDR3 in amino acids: CASSLEGDTRKGGTDTQYF. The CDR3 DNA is TGTGCCAGCAGCTTAGAAGGGGACACCAGGAAAGGTGGCACAGATACGCAGTATTTT.

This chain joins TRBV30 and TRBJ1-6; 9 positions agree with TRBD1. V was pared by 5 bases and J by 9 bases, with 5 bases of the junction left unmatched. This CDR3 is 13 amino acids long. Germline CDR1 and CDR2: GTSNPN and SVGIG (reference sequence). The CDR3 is CAWEGQGGSPLHF. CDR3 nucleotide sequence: TGTGCCTGGGAGGGACAGGGAGGTTCACCCCTCCACTTT.

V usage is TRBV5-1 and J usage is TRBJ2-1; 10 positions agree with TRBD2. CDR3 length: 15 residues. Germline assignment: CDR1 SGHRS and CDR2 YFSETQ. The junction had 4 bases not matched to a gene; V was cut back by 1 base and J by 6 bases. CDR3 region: CASSLIAGGGNEQFF. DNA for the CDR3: TGCGCCAGCAGCTTGATAGCGGGGGGTGGCAATGAGCAGTTCTTC.

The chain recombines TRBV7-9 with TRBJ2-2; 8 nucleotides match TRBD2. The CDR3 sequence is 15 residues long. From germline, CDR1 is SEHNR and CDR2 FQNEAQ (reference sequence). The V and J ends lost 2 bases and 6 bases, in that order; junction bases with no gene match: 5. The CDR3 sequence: CASSLFGGAAGELFF. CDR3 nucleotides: TGTGCCAGCAGCTTATTCGGGGGGGCCGCCGGGGAGCTGTTTTTT. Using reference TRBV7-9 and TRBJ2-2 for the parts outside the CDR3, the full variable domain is DTGVSQNPRHKITKRGQNVTFRCDPISEHNRLYWYRQTLGQGPEFLTYFQNEAQLEKSRLLSDRFSAERPKGSFSTLEIQRTEQGDSAMYLCASSLFGGAAGELFFGEGSRLTVL.

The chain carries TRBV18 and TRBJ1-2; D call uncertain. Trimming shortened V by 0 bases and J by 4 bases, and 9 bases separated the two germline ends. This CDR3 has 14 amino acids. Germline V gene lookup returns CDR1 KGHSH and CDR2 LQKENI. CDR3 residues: CASSPPQIGYGYTF. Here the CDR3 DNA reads TGTGCCAGCTCACCACCTCAGATCGGCTATGGCTACACCTTC.

CDR3 protein: CASSLQGASYEQYF. CDR3 DNA: TGCGCCAGCAGCTTACAGGGGGCTTCCTACGAGCAGTACTTC. The chain has TRBV5-1 and TRBJ2-7; 9 nucleotides agree with TRBD1. This CDR3 has 14 residues. The V gene's germline CDR1 is SGHRS and CDR2 YFSETQ. Losses at the gene ends were 2 bases for V and 1 base for J; bases not matched to a gene: 1. The whole variable domain, remainder taken from reference TRBV5-1 and TRBJ2-7, is KAGVTQTPRYLIKTRGQQVTLSCSPISGHRSVSWYQQTPGQGLQFLFEYFSETQRNKGNFPGRFSGRQFSNSRSEMNVSTLELGDSALYLCASSLQGASYEQYFGPGTRLTVT.

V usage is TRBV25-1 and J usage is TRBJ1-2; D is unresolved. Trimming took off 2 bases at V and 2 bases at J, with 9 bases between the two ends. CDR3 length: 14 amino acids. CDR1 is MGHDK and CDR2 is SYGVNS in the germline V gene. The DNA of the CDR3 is TGTGCCAGCAGTGAAGGTGGCAGAAACTATGGCTACACCTTC. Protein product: CASSEGGRNYGYTF.

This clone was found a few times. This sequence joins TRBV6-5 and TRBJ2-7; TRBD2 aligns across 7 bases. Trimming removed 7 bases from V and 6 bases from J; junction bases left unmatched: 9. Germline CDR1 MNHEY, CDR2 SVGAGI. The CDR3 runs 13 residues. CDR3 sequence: CASTRGVGFEQYF. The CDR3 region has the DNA TGTGCCAGCACCCGGGGGGTCGGTTTCGAGCAGTACTTC.

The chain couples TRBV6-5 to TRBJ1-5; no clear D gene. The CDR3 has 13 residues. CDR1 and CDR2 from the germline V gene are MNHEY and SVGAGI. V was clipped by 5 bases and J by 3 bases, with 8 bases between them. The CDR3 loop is CASSNHHNQPQHF. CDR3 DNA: TGTGCCAGCAGTAACCACCACAATCAGCCCCAGCATTTT.

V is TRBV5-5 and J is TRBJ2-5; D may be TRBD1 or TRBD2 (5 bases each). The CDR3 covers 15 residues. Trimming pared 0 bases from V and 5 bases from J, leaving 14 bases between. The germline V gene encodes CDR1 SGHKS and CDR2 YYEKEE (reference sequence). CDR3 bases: TGTGCCAGCAGCTTGGGGGAAGGGGAGAGGGAGACCCAGTACTTC. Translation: CASSLGEGERETQYF.

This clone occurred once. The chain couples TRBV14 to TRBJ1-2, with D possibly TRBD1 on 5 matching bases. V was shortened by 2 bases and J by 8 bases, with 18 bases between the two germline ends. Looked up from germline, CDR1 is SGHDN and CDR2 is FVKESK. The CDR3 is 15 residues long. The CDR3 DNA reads TGTGCCAGCAGCCAACGAAGGAGCCAGGGAACAGGCTACACCTTC. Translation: CASSQRRSQGTGYTF. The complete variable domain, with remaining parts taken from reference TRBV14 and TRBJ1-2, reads EAGVTQFPSHSVIEKGQTVTLRCDPISGHDNLYWYRRVMGKEIKFLLHFVKESKQDESGMPNNRFLAERTGGTYSTLKVQPAELEDSGVYFCASSQRRSQGTGYTFGSGTRLTVV.